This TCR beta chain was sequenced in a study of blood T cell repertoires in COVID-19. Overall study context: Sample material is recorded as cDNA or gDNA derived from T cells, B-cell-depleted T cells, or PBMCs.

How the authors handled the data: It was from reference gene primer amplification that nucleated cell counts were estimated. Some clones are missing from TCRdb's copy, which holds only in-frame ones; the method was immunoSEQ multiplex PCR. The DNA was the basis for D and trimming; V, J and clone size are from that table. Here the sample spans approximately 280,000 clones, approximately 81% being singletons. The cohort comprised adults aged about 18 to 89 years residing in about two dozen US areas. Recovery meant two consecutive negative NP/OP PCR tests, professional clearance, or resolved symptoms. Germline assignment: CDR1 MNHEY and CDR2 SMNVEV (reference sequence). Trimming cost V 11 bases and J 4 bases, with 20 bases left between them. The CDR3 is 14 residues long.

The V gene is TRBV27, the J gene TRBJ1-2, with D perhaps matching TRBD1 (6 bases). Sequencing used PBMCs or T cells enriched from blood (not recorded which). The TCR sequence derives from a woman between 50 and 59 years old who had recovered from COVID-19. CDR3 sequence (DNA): TGTGCCGGCCCCCCAGGGGATCGTGGCTATGGCTACACCTTC. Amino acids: CAGPPGDRGYGYTF.